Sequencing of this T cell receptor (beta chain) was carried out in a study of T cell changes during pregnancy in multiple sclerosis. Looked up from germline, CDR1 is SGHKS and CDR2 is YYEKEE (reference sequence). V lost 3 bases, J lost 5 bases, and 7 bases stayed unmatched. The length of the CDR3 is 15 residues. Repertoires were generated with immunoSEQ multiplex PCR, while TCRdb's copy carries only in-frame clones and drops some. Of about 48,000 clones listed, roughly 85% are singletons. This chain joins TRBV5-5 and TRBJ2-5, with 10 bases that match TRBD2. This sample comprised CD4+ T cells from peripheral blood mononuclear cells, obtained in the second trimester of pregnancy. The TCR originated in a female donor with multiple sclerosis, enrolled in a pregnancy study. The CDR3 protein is CASSYTSGEGETQYF. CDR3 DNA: TGTGCCAGCAGCTATACTAGCGGGGAGGGGGAGACCCAGTACTTC.